This TCR beta chain was retrieved from a study of blood T cell repertoires in COVID-19. Only in-frame clones appear in the TCRdb table, and some are missing; sequencing was by immunoSEQ multiplex PCR. This table has fewer than 50,000 clones, 70% to 80% appearing once. The CDR3 totals 12 residues. Germline loops: CDR1 LGHDT, CDR2 YNNKEL (reference sequence). Trimming removed 2 bases from V and 2 bases from J, with 4 bases in between. Sequences were obtained from peripheral blood. This receptor was obtained from a man between 65 and 80 years old with acute or convalescent COVID-19. The V and J genes are TRBV3-1 (or the pseudogene TRBV3-2) and TRBJ2-7, with D hard to call. The CDR3 reads CASSQYAYEQYF. In DNA, the CDR3 is TGTGCCAGCAGCCAATATGCCTACGAGCAGTACTTC.